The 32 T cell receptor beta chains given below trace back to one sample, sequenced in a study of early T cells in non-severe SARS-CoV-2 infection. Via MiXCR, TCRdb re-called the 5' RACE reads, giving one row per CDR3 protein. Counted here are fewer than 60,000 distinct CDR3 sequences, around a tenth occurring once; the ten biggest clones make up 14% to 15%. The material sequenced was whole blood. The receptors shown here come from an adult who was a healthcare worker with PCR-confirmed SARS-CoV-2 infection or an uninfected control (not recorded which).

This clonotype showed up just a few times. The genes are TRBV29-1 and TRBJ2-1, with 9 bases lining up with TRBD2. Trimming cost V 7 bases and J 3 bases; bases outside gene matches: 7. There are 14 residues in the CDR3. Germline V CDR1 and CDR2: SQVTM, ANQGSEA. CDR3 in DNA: TGCAGCGCAGCGGTTAGCGGGGGCTACAATGAGCAGTTCTTC. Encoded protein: CSAAVSGGYNEQFF.

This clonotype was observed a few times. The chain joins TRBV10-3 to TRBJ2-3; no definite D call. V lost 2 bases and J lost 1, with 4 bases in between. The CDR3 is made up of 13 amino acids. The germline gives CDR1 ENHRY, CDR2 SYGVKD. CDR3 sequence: CAISEPCTDTQYF. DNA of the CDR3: TGTGCCATCAGTGAGCCATGCACAGATACGCAGTATTTT.

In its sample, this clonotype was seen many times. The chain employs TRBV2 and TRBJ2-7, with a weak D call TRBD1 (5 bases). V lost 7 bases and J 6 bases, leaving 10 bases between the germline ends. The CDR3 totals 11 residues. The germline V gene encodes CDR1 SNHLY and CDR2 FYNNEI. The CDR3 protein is CASTGFGEQYF. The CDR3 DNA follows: TGTGCCAGCACAGGGTTCGGCGAGCAGTACTTC.

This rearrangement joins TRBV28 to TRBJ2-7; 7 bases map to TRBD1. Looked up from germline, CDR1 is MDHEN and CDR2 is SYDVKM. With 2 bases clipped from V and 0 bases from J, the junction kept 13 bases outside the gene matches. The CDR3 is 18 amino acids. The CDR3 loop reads CASSLKHNTGANSYEQYF. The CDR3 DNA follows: TGTGCCAGCAGTTTAAAACACAACACAGGGGCAAACTCCTACGAGCAGTACTTC.

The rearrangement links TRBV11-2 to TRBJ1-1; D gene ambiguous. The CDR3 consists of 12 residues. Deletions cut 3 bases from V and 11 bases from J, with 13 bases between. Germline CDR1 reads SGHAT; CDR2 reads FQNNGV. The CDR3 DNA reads TGTGCCAGCAGCTTCATTCTTGGACCTGCTTTCTTT. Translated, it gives CASSFILGPAFF.

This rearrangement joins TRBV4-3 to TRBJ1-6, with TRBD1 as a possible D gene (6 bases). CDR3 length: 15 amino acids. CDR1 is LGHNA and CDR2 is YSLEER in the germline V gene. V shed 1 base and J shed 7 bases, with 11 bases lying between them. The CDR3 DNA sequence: TGCGCCAGCAGCCAAGTGGCACAGGGAAATTCACCCCTCCACTTT. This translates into CASSQVAQGNSPLHF.

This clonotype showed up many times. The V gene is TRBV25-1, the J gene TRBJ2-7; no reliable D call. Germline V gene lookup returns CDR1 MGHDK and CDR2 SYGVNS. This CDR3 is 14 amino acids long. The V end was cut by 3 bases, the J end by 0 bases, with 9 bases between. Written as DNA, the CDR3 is TGTGCCAGCAGTGATCCGTTTGGCTCCTACGAGCAGTACTTC. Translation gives CASSDPFGSYEQYF.

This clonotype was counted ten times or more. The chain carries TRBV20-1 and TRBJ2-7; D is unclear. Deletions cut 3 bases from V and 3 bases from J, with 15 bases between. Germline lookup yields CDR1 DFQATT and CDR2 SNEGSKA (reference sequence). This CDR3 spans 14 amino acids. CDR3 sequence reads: CSARFRRYSYEQYF. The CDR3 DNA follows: TGCAGTGCTAGGTTCAGAAGATACAGCTACGAGCAGTACTTC.

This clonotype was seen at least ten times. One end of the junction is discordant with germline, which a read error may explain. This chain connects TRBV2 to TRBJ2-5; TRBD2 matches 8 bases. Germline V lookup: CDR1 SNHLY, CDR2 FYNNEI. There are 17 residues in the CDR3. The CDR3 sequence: CASSEHRRREDQETQYF. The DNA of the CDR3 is TGTGCCAGCAGTGAACACCGCCGGCGGGAGGACCAAGAGACCCAGTATTTC. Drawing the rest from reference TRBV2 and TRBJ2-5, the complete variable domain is EPEVTQTPSHQVTQMGQEVILRCVPISNHLYFYWYRQILGQKVEFLVSFYNNEISEKSEIFDDQFSVERPDGSNFTLKIRSTKLEDSAMYFCASSEHRRREDQETQYFGPGTRLLVL.

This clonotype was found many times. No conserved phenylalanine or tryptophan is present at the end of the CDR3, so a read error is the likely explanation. CDR3 nucleotides: TGTGCCATCAGTGAGTCTGTCGGGAGCACAGATACGCAGTATCTT. Encoded protein: CAISESVGSTDTQYL. The chain combines TRBV10-3 with TRBJ2-3; D not certain. CDR3 size: 15 residues. Germline values: CDR1 ENHRY, CDR2 SYGVKD. V was trimmed by 0 bases and J by 0 bases, leaving 7 bases between them.

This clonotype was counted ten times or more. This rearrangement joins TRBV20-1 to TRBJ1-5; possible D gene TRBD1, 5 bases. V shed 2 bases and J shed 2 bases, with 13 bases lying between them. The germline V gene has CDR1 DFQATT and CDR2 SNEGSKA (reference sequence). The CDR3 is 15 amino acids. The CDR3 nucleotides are TGCAGTGCTAGATCGACGGGGGTAGGCAATCAGCCCCAGCATTTT. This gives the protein CSARSTGVGNQPQHF.

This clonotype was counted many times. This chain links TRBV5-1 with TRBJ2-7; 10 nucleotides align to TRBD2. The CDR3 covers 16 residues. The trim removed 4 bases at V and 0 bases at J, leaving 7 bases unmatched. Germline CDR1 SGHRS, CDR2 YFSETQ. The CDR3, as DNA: TGCGCCAGCAGCCCCGGGACTAGCGTTTTCTCCTACGAGCAGTACTTC. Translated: CASSPGTSVFSYEQYF. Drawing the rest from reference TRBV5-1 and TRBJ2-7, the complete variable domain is KAGVTQTPRYLIKTRGQQVTLSCSPISGHRSVSWYQQTPGQGLQFLFEYFSETQRNKGNFPGRFSGRQFSNSRSEMNVSTLELGDSALYLCASSPGTSVFSYEQYFGPGTRLTVT.

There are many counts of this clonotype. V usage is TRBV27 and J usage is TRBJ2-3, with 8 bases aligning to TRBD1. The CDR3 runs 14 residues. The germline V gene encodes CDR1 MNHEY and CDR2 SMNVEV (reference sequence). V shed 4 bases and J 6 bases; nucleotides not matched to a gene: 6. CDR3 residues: CASSSGTGPDTQYF. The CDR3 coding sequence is TGTGCCAGCAGTTCGGGGACAGGCCCTGATACGCAGTATTTT.

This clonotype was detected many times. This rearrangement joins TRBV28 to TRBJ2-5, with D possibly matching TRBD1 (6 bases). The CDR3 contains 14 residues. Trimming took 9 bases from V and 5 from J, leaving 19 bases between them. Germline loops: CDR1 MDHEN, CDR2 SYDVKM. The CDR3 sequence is CASRGGLYGETQYF. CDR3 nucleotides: TGTGCCAGTCGAGGGGGTCTGTACGGGGAGACCCAGTACTTC.

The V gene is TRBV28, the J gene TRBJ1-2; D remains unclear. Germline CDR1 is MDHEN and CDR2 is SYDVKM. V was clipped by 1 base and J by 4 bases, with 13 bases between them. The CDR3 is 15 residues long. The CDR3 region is CASSLSPGLGYGYTF. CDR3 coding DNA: TGTGCCAGCAGTTTATCGCCGGGCTTGGGCTATGGCTACACCTTC.

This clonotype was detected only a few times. The CDR3 sequence is CASSPPDLNTEAFF. CDR3 coding DNA: TGTGCCAGCAGCCCTCCGGACTTGAACACTGAAGCTTTCTTT. The J gene is TRBJ1-1, the V gene TRBV3-2. TRBV3-2 is a listed pseudogene. This CDR3 spans 14 amino acids.

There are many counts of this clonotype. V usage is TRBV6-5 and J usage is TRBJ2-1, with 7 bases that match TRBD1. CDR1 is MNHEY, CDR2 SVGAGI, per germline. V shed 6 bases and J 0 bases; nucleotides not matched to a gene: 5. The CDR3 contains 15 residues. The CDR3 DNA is TGTGCCAGCAGCCTTAACAGGGGCTCCTACAATGAGCAGTTCTTC. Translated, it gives CASSLNRGSYNEQFF.

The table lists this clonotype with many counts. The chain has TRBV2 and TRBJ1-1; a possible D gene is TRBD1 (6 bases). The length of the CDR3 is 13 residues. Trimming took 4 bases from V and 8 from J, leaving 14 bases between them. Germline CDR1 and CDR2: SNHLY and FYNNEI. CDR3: CASSASLGGEAFF. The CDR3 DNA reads TGTGCCAGCAGTGCCTCGTTGGGGGGCGAAGCTTTCTTT.

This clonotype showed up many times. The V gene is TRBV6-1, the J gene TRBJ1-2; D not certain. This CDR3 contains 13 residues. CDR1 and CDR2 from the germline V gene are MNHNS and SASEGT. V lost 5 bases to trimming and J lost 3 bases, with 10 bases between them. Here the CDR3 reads CASSWELYYGYTF. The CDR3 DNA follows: TGTGCCAGCAGTTGGGAGTTGTACTATGGCTACACCTTC.

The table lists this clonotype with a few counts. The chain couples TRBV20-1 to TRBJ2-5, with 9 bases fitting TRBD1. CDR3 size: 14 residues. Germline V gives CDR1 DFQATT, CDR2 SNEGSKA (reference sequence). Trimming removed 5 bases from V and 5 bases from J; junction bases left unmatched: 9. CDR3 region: CSADRTGALETQYF. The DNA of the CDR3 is TGCAGTGCTGACAGGACAGGGGCGTTGGAGACCCAGTACTTC.

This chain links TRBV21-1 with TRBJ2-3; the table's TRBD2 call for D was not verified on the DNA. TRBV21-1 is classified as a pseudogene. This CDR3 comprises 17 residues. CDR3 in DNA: TGTGCCAGCAGCAAAGGGACTAGCGGGAGGAGAGCAGATACGCAGTATTTT. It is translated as CASSKGTSGRRADTQYF.

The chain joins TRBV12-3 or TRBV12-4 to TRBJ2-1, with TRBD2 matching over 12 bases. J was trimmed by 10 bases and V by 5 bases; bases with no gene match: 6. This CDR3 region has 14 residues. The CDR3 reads CASSILAGGGEQFF. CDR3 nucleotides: TGTGCCAGCAGTATACTAGCGGGAGGAGGGGAGCAGTTCTTC.

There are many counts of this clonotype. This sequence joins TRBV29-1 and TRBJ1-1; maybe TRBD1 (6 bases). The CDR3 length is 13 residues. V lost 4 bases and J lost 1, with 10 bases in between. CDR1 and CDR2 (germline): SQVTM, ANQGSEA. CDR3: CSVAPGQNTEAFF. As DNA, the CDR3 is TGCAGCGTTGCCCCGGGACAGAACACTGAAGCTTTCTTT. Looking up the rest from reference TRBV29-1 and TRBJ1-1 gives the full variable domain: SAVISQKPSRDICQRGTSLTIQCQVDSQVTMMFWYRQQPGQSLTLIATANQGSEATYESGFVIDKFPISRPNLTFSTLTVSNMSPEDSSIYLCSVAPGQNTEAFFGQGTRLTVV.

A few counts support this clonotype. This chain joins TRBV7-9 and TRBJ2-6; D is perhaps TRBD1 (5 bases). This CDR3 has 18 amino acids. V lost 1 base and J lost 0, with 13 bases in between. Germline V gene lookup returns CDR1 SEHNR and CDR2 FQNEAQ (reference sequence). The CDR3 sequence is CASSLVAGPSSGANVLTF. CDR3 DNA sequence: TGTGCCAGCAGCTTAGTGGCAGGGCCCAGCTCTGGGGCCAACGTCCTGACTTTC.

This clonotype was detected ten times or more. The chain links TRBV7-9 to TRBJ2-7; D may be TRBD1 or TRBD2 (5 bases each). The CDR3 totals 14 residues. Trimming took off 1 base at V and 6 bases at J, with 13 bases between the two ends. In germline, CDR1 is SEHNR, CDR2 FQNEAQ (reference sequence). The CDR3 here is CASSLGGTAFEQYF. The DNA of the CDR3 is TGTGCCAGCAGCTTAGGAGGGACGGCGTTCGAGCAGTACTTC.

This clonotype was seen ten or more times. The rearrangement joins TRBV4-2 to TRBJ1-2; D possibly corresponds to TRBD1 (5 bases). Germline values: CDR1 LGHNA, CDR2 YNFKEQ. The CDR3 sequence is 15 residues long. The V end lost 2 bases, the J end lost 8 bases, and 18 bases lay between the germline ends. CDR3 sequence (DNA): TGTGCCAGCAGCCAATCCGGTACCAGGGCTGAGGGCTACACCTTC. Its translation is CASSQSGTRAEGYTF.

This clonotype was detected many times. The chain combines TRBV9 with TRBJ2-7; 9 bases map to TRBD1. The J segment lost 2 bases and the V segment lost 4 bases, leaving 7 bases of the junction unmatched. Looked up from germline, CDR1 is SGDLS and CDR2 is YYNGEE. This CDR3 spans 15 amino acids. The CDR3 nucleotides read TGTGCCAGCAGCCGGACAGGGGCCGTAACCTACGAGCAGTACTTC. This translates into CASSRTGAVTYEQYF.

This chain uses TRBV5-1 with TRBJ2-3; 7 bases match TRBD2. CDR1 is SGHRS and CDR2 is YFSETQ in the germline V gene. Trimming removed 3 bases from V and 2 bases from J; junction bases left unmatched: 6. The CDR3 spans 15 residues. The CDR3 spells CASSSTSVYTDTQYF. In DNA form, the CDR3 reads TGCGCCAGCAGCTCTACTAGCGTCTACACAGATACGCAGTATTTT.

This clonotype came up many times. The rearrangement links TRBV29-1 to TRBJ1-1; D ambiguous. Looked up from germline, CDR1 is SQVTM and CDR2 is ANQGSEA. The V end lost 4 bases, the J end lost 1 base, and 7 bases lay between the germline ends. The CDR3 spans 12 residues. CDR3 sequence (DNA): TGCAGCGTTGGTGTGGGGAACACTGAAGCTTTCTTT. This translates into CSVGVGNTEAFF.

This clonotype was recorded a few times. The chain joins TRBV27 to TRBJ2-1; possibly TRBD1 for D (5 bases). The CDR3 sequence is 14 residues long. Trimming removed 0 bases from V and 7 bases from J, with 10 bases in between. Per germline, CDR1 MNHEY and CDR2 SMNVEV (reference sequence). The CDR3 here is CASSLSGAGNEQFF. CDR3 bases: TGTGCCAGCAGTTTATCAGGGGCTGGGAATGAGCAGTTCTTC.

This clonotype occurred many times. CDR3 in DNA: TGCAGTGCTAGAGATCTGTCGGGTGGGGGTCAGCCCCAGCATTTT. It specifies CSARDLSGGGQPQHF. The rearrangement uses TRBV20-1 and TRBJ1-5; D is perhaps TRBD1 (5 bases). The CDR3 runs to 15 residues. Trimming removed 0 bases at V and 6 bases at J, with 15 bases between. CDR1 DFQATT and CDR2 SNEGSKA come from the germline V gene (reference sequence).

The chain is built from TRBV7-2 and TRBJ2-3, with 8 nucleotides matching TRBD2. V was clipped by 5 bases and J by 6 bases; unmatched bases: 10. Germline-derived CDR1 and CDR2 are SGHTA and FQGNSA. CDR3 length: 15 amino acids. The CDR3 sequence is CASSPGLEGGDTQYF. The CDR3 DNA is TGTGCCAGCAGCCCGGGACTAGAGGGGGGTGATACGCAGTATTTT.